A selection of T cell receptor beta chains follows, all from one sample in a study of metastatic and nonmetastatic thyroid tumors. Through MiXCR, TCRdb re-clonotyped the PCR reads. The table shows around 15,000 clones, with about 20% occurring only once. The material sequenced was adjacent normal tissue. All receptors come from a female donor with papillary thyroid cancer or a benign thyroid nodule (not recorded which). Some clones in this sample may be carry-over from other donors' samples. CDR3s include the opening cysteine and the closing phenylalanine or tryptophan. A D gene is named only where the DNA matches it firmly. Part of the rows lack a size; the others show once, few, many or a class for expanded clones.

clone size	V gene	J gene	D gene	CDR3 protein	CDR3 DNA
few	TRBV20-1	TRBJ1-2	-	CSARRPSNYGYTF	TGCAGTGCTAGACGCCCGTCCAACTATGGCTACACCTTC
many	TRBV6-1	TRBJ1-5	-	CASMGQVNQPQHF	TGTGCCAGCATGGGGCAGGTCAATCAGCCCCAGCATTTT
-	TRBV6-2/TRBV6-3	TRBJ2-1	-	CASRRADEGPRNEQFF	TGTGCCAGCAGGAGGGCGGATGAGGGGCCACGGAATGAGCAGTTCTTC
many	TRBV4-3	TRBJ2-1	-	CASSQDWRDHEQFF	TGCGCCAGCAGCCAAGATTGGCGGGATCATGAGCAGTTCTTC
few	TRBV2	TRBJ2-5	-	CASSDAGIGETQYF	TGTGCCAGCAGTGATGCGGGAATTGGAGAGACCCAGTACTTC
-	TRBV6-1	TRBJ2-5	TRBD2	CASEAGGQETQYF	TGTGCCAGCGAAGCGGGGGGGCAAGAGACCCAGTACTTC
-	TRBV6-1	TRBJ2-7	-	CPSIVDSLYEQYF	TGTCCCAGCATTGTGGACAGCTTATACGAGCAGTACTTC
-	TRBV19	TRBJ2-7	TRBD1	CASSSTGSDEQYF	TGTGCCAGTAGTTCGACAGGGTCGGACGAGCAGTACTTC
-	TRBV5-6	TRBJ2-5	-	CASGEDRLGFEAQYF	TGTGCCAGCGGGGAAGACAGACTAGGGTTTGAGGCCCAGTACTTC
-	TRBV20-1	TRBJ2-3	-	CSAQGGYGTDTQYF	TGCAGTGCTCAAGGTGGATACGGCACAGATACGCAGTATTTT
few	TRBV20-1	TRBJ2-7	-	CSALQGFSLIAYEQYF	TGCAGTGCTCTACAGGGCTTCTCCCTGATAGCCTACGAGCAGTACTTC
medium-sized	TRBV12-3/TRBV12-4	TRBJ2-3	TRBD2	CASSLTISGNYPDTQYF	TGTGCCAGCAGCCTTACGATTAGCGGGAACTACCCAGATACGCAGTATTTT
few	TRBV11-2	TRBJ1-1	TRBD1	CASSFHRQGLNTEAFF	TGTGCCAGCAGCTTCCACCGACAGGGCTTGAACACTGAAGCTTTCTTT
medium-sized	TRBV4-1	TRBJ2-1	TRBD2	CASSQPNLAGDNEQFF	TGCGCCAGCAGCCAACCTAACTTAGCGGGGGACAATGAGCAGTTCTTC
many	TRBV6-1	TRBJ1-4	-	CASRGPEKKLFF	TGTGCCAGCAGGGGGCCGGAGAAAAAACTGTTTTTT
few	TRBV11-2	TRBJ2-3	-	CASSYGPKSDTQYF	TGTGCCAGCAGCTATGGCCCTAAGTCAGATACGCAGTATTTT
-	TRBV18	TRBJ1-2	-	CASSPKGPTYGYTF	TGTGCCAGCTCACCGAAGGGACCAACCTATGGCTACACCTTC
-	TRBV7-9	TRBJ2-7	-	CASSLTFSTDEQYF	TGTGCCAGCAGCCTAACCTTTTCGACGGACGAGCAGTACTTC
-	TRBV10-3	TRBJ2-2	-	CAIAEDGELFF	TGTGCCATCGCGGAAGACGGGGAGCTGTTTTTT
few	TRBV5-1	TRBJ1-1	TRBD1	CASSRSTGGSTEAFF	TGCGCCAGCAGCAGATCAACAGGGGGCTCCACTGAAGCTTTCTTT
-	TRBV28	TRBJ1-2	-	CASSLARSIFGYTF	TGTGCCAGCAGTTTAGCCCGGTCCATATTTGGCTACACCTTC
few	TRBV28	TRBJ2-1	-	CASSLWGEPYNEQFF	TGTGCCAGCAGTTTATGGGGGGAGCCCTACAATGAGCAGTTCTTC
-	TRBV11-2	TRBJ2-3	-	CASSLIRADTQYF	TGTGCCAGCAGCTTAATCAGGGCAGATACGCAGTATTTT
many	TRBV6-2/TRBV6-3	TRBJ1-2	TRBD1	CASSYSTGVGYTF	TGTGCCAGCAGTTACTCGACAGGGGTAGGCTACACCTTC
few	TRBV5-1	TRBJ2-3	-	CASSLQGWDTQYF	TGCGCCAGCAGCCTACAGGGTTGGGATACGCAGTATTTT
-	TRBV13	TRBJ2-7	TRBD1	CASRPFGQGYEQYF	TGTGCCAGCAGACCCTTCGGACAGGGCTACGAGCAGTACTTC
many	TRBV28	TRBJ1-2	TRBD1	CASSFGTGHYGYTF	TGTGCCAGCAGTTTCGGGACAGGGCACTATGGCTACACCTTC
-	TRBV10-3	TRBJ1-1	-	CAISGQGADTEAFF	TGTGCCATCAGTGGTCAAGGCGCGGACACTGAAGCTTTCTTT
once	TRBV5-1	TRBJ2-1	-	CASSLAVQGNEQFF	TGCGCCAGCAGCTTGGCCGTTCAGGGGAATGAGCAGTTCTTC
-	TRBV5-4	TRBJ2-3	-	CASSWRGGGDGGSTDTQYF	TGTGCCAGCAGCTGGCGAGGGGGTGGGGATGGAGGTAGCACAGATACGCAGTATTTT
many	TRBV12-3/TRBV12-4	TRBJ2-1	-	CASTRDRQGAYNEQFF	TGTGCCAGCACGAGAGATAGGCAAGGCGCCTACAATGAGCAGTTCTTC
-	TRBV6-1	TRBJ1-5	-	CASSRDQNRNQPQHF	TGTGCCAGCAGTCGGGACCAAAATCGCAATCAGCCCCAGCATTTT
few	TRBV2	TRBJ1-2	-	CASSARRGVNGYTF	TGTGCCAGCAGTGCCCGCCGGGGGGTAAATGGCTACACCTTC
few	TRBV27	TRBJ2-7	-	CASSPGSIPYEQYF	TGTGCCAGCAGTCCCGGGAGCATCCCCTACGAGCAGTACTTC
-	TRBV20-1	TRBJ1-2	-	CSADLRSYGYTF	TGCAGTGCGGACCTACGGAGCTATGGCTACACCTTC
-	TRBV10-2	TRBJ2-6	-	CASRNTTVNLSGANVLTF	TGCGCCAGCAGGAATACGACAGTTAACCTCTCTGGGGCCAACGTCCTGACTTTC
few	TRBV12-3/TRBV12-4	TRBJ2-1	-	CASSLGGSRNEQFF	TGTGCCAGCAGTTTAGGTGGGAGTAGAAATGAGCAGTTCTTC
few	TRBV5-1	TRBJ1-1	TRBD1	CASSSLQGMNTEAFF	TGCGCCAGCAGCTCCTTACAGGGGATGAACACTGAAGCTTTCTTT
-	TRBV27	TRBJ2-7	-	CASRGEPDEQYF	TGTGCCAGCAGAGGTGAGCCTGACGAGCAGTACTTC